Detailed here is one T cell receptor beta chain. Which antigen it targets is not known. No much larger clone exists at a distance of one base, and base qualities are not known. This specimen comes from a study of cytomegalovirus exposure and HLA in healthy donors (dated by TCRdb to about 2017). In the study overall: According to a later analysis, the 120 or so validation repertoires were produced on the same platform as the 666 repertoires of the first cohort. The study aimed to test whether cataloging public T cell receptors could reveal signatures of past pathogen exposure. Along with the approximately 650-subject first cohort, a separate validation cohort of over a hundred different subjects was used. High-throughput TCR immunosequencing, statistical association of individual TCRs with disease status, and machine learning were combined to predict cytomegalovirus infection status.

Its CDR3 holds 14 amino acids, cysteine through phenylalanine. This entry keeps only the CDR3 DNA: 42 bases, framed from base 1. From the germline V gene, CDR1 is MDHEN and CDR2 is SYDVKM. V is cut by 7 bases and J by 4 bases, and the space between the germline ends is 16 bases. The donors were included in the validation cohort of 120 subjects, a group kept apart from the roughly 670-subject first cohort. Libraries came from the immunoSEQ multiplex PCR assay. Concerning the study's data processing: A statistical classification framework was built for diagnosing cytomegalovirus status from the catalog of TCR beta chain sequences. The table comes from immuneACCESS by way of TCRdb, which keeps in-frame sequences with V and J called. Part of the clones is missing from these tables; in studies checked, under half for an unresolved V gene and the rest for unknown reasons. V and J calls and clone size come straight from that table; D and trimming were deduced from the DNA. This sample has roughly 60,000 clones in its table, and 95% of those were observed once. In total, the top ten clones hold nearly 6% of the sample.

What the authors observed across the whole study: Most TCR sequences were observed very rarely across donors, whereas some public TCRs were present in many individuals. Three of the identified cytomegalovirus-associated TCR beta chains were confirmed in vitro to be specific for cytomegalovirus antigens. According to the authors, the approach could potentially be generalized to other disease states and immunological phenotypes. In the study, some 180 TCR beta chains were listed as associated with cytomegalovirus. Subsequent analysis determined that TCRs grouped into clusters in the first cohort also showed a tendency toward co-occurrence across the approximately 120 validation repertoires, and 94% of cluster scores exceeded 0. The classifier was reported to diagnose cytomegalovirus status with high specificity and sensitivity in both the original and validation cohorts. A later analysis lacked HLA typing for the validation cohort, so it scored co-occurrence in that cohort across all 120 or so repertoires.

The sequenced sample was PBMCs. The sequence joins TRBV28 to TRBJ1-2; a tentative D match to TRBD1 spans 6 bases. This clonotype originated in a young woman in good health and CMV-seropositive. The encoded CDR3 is CASTPSTGLYGYTF. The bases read TGTGCCAGCACTCCATCGACAGGCCTCTATGGCTACACCTTC.